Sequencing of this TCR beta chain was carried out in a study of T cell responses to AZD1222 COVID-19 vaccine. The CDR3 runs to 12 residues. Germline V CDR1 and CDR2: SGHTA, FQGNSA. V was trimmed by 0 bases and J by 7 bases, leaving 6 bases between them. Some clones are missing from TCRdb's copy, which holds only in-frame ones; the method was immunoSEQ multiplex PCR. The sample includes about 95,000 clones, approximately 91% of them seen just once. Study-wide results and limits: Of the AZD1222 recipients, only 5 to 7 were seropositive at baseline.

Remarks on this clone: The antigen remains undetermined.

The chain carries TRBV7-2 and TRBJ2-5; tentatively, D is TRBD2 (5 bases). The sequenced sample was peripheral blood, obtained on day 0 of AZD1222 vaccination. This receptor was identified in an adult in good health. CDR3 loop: CASSLARGTQYF. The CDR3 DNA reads TGTGCCAGCAGCTTAGCCCGGGGGACCCAGTACTTC.